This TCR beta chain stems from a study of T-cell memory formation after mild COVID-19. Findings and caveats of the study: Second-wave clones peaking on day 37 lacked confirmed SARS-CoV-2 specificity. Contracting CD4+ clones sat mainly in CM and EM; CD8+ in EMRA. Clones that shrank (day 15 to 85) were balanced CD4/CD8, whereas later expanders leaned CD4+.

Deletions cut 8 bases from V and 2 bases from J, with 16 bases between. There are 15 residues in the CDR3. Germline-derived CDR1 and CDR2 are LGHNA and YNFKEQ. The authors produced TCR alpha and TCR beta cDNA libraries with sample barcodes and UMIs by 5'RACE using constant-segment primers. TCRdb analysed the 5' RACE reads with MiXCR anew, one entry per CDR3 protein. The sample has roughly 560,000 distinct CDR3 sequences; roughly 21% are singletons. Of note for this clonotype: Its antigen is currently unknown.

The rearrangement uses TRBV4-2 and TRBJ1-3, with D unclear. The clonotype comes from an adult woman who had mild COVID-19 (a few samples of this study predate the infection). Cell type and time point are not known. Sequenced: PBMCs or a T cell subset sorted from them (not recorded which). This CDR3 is CASAVTRLAGNTIYF. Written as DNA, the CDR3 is TGTGCCAGCGCCGTCACGAGGCTGGCTGGAAACACCATATATTTT.